This T cell receptor beta chain was observed in a study of blood T cell repertoires in COVID-19 (dated by TCRdb to the early 2020s). In terms of the full investigation: Collaborator samples came from the United States, Italy and Spain and covered acute and convalescent phases of COVID-19. The material from the prospective study consisted of cDNA or gDNA derived from T cells, B-cell-depleted T cells, or PBMCs. Deeply sampled blood TCRbeta repertoires from subjects exposed to, actively infected with, or recovered from COVID-19 were included in the dataset. The repertoires were released in a freely available public database meant as a resource for research on the immune response to SARS-CoV-2. The samples were drawn from two sources: the first 160 participants of the ongoing ImmuneRACE study, and over 1,000 subjects contributed by 6 global collaborators. The sample metadata nearly always contained a de-identified subject ID, COVID-19 status, age in years and sex. Where available, HLA class I and class II types were taken from metadata supplied by the sample provider and were not determined by assay-based typing. Results the study describes overall, beyond this receptor: The amount of clinical and demographic metadata varied by source and participant and was provided uncurated.

Trimmed from V: 1 base; trimmed from J: 4 bases; junction bases lacking a gene match: 7. CDR1 and CDR2 were assigned from the germline V gene (reference sequence) as LNHNV and YYDKDF. The cysteine opens and the phenylalanine closes a CDR3 of 16 amino acids. Solely the CDR3 DNA is kept, with 48 bases framed from the first base. The immunoSEQ Assay, a bias-controlled multiplex PCR, was used to amplify TCRbeta CDR3 regions from genomic DNA. The source study handled its data this way. Within the assay, amplification of reference gene primers was used to estimate how many nucleated cells each sample contained. To quantify the absolute abundance of each unique TCRbeta CDR3 rearrangement, sequence reads were collapsed and filtered. For each sample, productive Simpson clonality was calculated as the square root of Simpson's diversity index over productive rearrangements. TCRdb retrieved this table from immuneACCESS and kept in-frame rearrangements only. Not all clones are present; in checked studies, unresolved V genes account for under half, and no reason is known for the remainder. That table is the source of V, J and clone size, and D and trimming were worked out from the DNA. The table for this sample lists roughly 190,000 clones; about 76% of them were counted only once. The ten biggest clones cover about 9% of the sample.

Whole blood was collected in K2EDTA tubes by collaborating institutions according to the institutions' own protocols. For TCRbeta analysis, collaborator samples were shipped as frozen whole blood, as isolated PBMCs, or as DNA extracted from either sample type. This clone appeared once. The specificity of this receptor is unknown. The record has no base qualities; no much larger clone is one base away. Here the chain combines TRBV15 and TRBJ2-3; TRBD1 fits 8 bases in the junction. The TCR was taken from a woman between 45 and 60 years old with active or convalescent COVID-19. The material sequenced was peripheral blood. The DNA sequence is given as TGTGCCACCAGCAGAGGAGGCAGGGGGCGTGCAGATACGCAGTATTTT. This translates into CATSRGGRGRADTQYF.